This T cell receptor beta chain was recorded in a study of T cell repertoires in cytomegalovirus infection. Study-level results: CMV-specific TCR beta clonotypes restricted by HLA-C dominated the ex vivo response.

One entry per CDR3 protein results from TCRdb running MiXCR on the reads. The data hold more than 350,000 distinct CDR3 sequences, with approximately 30% observed a single time. Turning to this clonotype: Its antigen remains unidentified.

CDR3 length: 15 amino acids. Germline CDR1 MGHRA, CDR2 YSYEKL. V lost 4 bases to trimming and J lost 8 bases; unmatched junction nucleotides: 8. Sequenced input: PBMCs. This TCR was recovered from a human donor in good health (CMV status not recorded). Some clones in this sample may be carry-over from other donors' samples. This chain connects TRBV4-1 to TRBJ1-4; 9 bases align to TRBD1. Here the CDR3 reads CASSPQGQGREKLFF. CDR3 coding DNA: TGCGCCAGCAGCCCCCAAGGACAGGGGCGCGAAAAACTGTTTTTT.